The clone carrying this T cell receptor (beta chain) came up many times. Amplified regions were TCR beta CDR3 sequences from RNA transcripts. The TCR CDR3 was amplified in a first-round RT-PCR using the HTBI primer set. TCRdb processed the multiplex PCR reads anew with MiXCR; each CDR3 protein has one entry. The sample lists roughly 240,000 distinct CDR3 sequences, 16% occurring once. The germline V gene encodes CDR1 LNHDA and CDR2 SQIVND (reference sequence). CDR3 length equals 14 residues. J gave up 2 bases and V 5 bases, and 5 bases lay outside the gene matches. This record comes from a study of T cells in Graves' hyperthyroidism and ophthalmopathy.

V gene TRBV19 combines with J gene TRBJ1-2; 7 bases fit TRBD1. What was sequenced was blood. This sequence was found in a woman aged 18-29 years with Graves' ophthalmopathy. In nucleotides, the CDR3 is TGTGCCAGTAGTTCTCAGACAGGGAACTATGGCTACACCTTC. Translating gives CASSSQTGNYGYTF.